These 20 T cell receptor beta chains were sequenced from one sample in a study of blood T cell repertoires in COVID-19. The assay was immunoSEQ multiplex PCR, and TCRdb's table has in-frame clones only and misses some. In the table there are 210,000 or so clones, 84% of which are singletons. Sequencing input: peripheral blood. The receptors stem from a woman over 75 with active or convalescent COVID-19.

This chain connects TRBV2 to TRBJ2-5; a possible D gene is TRBD2 (6 bases). Germline lookup yields CDR1 SNHLY and CDR2 FYNNEI. This CDR3 comprises 12 residues. V lost 6 bases, J lost 8 bases, and 13 bases lay in between. The CDR3 coding sequence is TGTGCCAGCAGCCTGCACGGGGGTACCCAGTACTTC. It encodes CASSLHGGTQYF.

This rearrangement joins TRBV6-6 to TRBJ2-7; 9 bases agree with TRBD1. This CDR3 contains 15 residues. Germline V gene sequence: CDR1 MNHNY, CDR2 SVGAGI (reference sequence). J gave up 2 bases and V 0 bases, and 2 bases lay outside the gene matches. The chain's CDR3 is CASSYSGQGAYEQYF. The CDR3, as DNA: TGTGCCAGCAGTTACTCGGGACAGGGAGCCTACGAGCAGTACTTC.

The V call is TRBV6-5, the J call TRBJ1-2; D unresolved. Trimming cost V 5 bases and J 2 bases, with 9 bases left between them. CDR3 length: 13 amino acids. Germline CDR1 MNHEY, CDR2 SVGAGI. The CDR3 protein is CASSPTWNYGYTF. CDR3 DNA: TGTGCCAGCAGTCCCACATGGAACTATGGCTACACCTTC.

The rearrangement joins TRBV18 to TRBJ2-7, with TRBD2 matching over 14 bases. Germline V gives CDR1 KGHSH, CDR2 LQKENI. This CDR3 region has 16 residues. Trimming removed 1 base from V and 9 bases from J; junction bases left unmatched: 8. The CDR3 DNA sequence: TGTGCCAGCTCACCACTGACTAGCGGGGGGGGACTGGCGCAGTACTTC. It encodes CASSPLTSGGGLAQYF.

The chain employs TRBV9 and TRBJ2-3; 9 nucleotides align to TRBD2. V shed 4 bases, J shed 4 bases, and the junction held 7 bases outside the gene matches. The germline CDR1 and CDR2 sequences are SGDLS and YYNGEE. This CDR3 contains 15 residues. CDR3 loop: CASSPAGGRPDTQYF. The CDR3 bases are TGTGCCAGCAGCCCTGCGGGGGGGCGGCCAGATACGCAGTATTTT.

The chain combines TRBV7-6 with TRBJ2-7; D is perhaps TRBD2 (5 bases). This CDR3 region has 15 residues. Trimming took off 3 bases at V and 0 bases at J, with 12 bases between the two ends. Germline V lookup: CDR1 SGHVS, CDR2 FNYEAQ. CDR3 in amino acids: CASSFLGLNSYEQYF. The DNA of the CDR3 is TGTGCCAGCAGCTTCTTAGGACTTAACTCCTACGAGCAGTACTTC.

V gene TRBV27 combines with J gene TRBJ2-1; TRBD2 agrees at 11 bases. Germline CDR1 MNHEY, CDR2 SMNVEV (reference sequence). This CDR3 has 16 residues. After removal of 5 bases from V and 3 bases from J, the junction contained 6 bases not matched to a gene. CDR3 loop: CASSVDLAGGYNEQFF. The CDR3 nucleotides read TGTGCCAGCAGTGTAGACCTAGCGGGGGGCTACAATGAGCAGTTCTTC.

This rearrangement joins TRBV19 to TRBJ1-5; 12 positions agree with TRBD1. Germline loops: CDR1 LNHDA, CDR2 SQIVND (reference sequence). V shed 7 bases and J 7 bases; nucleotides not matched to a gene: 8. The CDR3 covers 15 residues. The DNA for the CDR3 is TGTGCCAGTACCCTAGGGACAGGGGGCTTACAGCCCCAGCATTTT. As protein: CASTLGTGGLQPQHF.

Only one count was recorded for this clone. The gene calls are TRBV7-9 and TRBJ2-5, with 9 bases lining up with TRBD2. Losses at the gene ends were 1 base for V and 1 base for J; bases not matched to a gene: 10. The CDR3 sequence is 18 residues long. Looked up from germline, CDR1 is SEHNR and CDR2 is FQNEAQ (reference sequence). The CDR3 bases are TGTGCCAGCAGCTTAGGAGTAGGGCTAGCGGGGCCCCAAGAGACCCAGTACTTC. It encodes CASSLGVGLAGPQETQYF. The full variable domain, its missing parts supplied by reference TRBV7-9 and TRBJ2-5, is DTGVSQNPRHKITKRGQNVTFRCDPISEHNRLYWYRQTLGQGPEFLTYFQNEAQLEKSRLLSDRFSAERPKGSFSTLEIQRTEQGDSAMYLCASSLGVGLAGPQETQYFGPGTRLLVL.

The V gene is TRBV5-4, the J gene TRBJ2-3; D gene uncertain. The CDR3 is made up of 14 amino acids. Germline CDR1 reads SGHNT; CDR2 reads YYREEE (reference sequence). With 4 bases removed from V and 4 bases from J, the gap between germline ends came to 13 bases. CDR3 DNA: TGTGCCAGCAGCCCTCGAAGGCTAGCAGATACGCAGTATTTT. Protein product: CASSPRRLADTQYF.

This clone has only one observation. The chain is built from TRBV7-2 and TRBJ2-3; the match to TRBD2 covers 11 bases. CDR1 and CDR2 from the germline V gene are SGHTA and FQGNSA. This CDR3 spans 14 amino acids. Trimming took 5 bases from V and 10 from J; bases not matched to a gene: 8. CDR3: CASSIDSGGASQYF. CDR3 nucleotide sequence: TGTGCCAGCAGCATTGATAGCGGGGGGGCGTCGCAGTATTTT.

The chain joins TRBV7-8 to TRBJ1-3; D remains unclear. Germline assignment: CDR1 SGHVS and CDR2 FQNEAQ. Trimming took off 5 bases at V and 4 bases at J, with 18 bases between the two ends. This CDR3 is 16 amino acids long. Written as DNA, the CDR3 is TGTGCCAGCAGCCCAGATCCGGGGTTAAGAGGAAACACCATATATTTT. This codes for CASSPDPGLRGNTIYF.

The chain is built from TRBV6-4 and TRBJ1-6, with a tentative D call TRBD1 (5 bases). Looked up from germline, CDR1 is MRHNA and CDR2 is SNTAGT. V lost 8 bases and J lost 1, with 6 bases in between. This CDR3 has 13 amino acids. As DNA, the CDR3 is TGTGCCAGCCAGGGTTCCTATAATTCACCCCTCCACTTT. Its translation is CASQGSYNSPLHF.

The gene calls are TRBV10-1 and TRBJ2-5; D may be TRBD2 (5 bases). There are 17 residues in the CDR3. CDR1 and CDR2 (germline): WNHNN, SYGVQD (reference sequence). V dropped 6 bases and J dropped 3 bases, with 23 bases sitting between them. CDR3 sequence: CASRDAGLEVLKETQYF. The CDR3 bases are TGCGCCAGCAGGGACGCTGGGTTGGAGGTTTTAAAAGAGACCCAGTACTTC.

CDR3 in amino acids: CASSLDPGRGKTQYF. The CDR3, as DNA: TGTGCCAGCAGCTTAGATCCGGGAAGGGGGAAGACCCAGTACTTC. V is TRBV7-2 and J is TRBJ2-5, with a tentative D call TRBD1 (6 bases). Germline V gene sequence: CDR1 SGHTA, CDR2 FQGNSA. Deletions cut 1 base from V and 6 bases from J, with 15 bases between. The CDR3 contains 15 residues.

The chain couples TRBV19 to TRBJ1-1, with D hard to call. V was cut by 5 bases and J by 5 bases, with 12 bases left in between. The CDR3 spans 13 residues. Per the germline V gene, CDR1 is LNHDA and CDR2 is SQIVND (reference sequence). The CDR3 region has the DNA TGTGCCAGTAGTGCCCTACTTAGAACTGAAGCTTTCTTT. This translates into CASSALLRTEAFF.

This clone has a single count. The V gene is TRBV30, the J gene TRBJ2-7; 8 bases agree with TRBD1. The CDR3 extends over 13 amino acids. The germline gives CDR1 GTSNPN, CDR2 SVGIG (reference sequence). V trimming: 1 base; J trimming: 5 bases; junction bases outside the gene matches: 4. The CDR3 DNA follows: TGTGCCTGGAGTGAACAGGGGGTGAACGAGCAGTACTTC. This sequence encodes CAWSEQGVNEQYF.

V gene TRBV28 combines with J gene TRBJ1-2; the D gene is possibly TRBD1 (6 bases). Germline assignment: CDR1 MDHEN and CDR2 SYDVKM. CDR3 length equals 13 residues. The V end was cut by 5 bases, the J end by 4 bases, with 11 bases between. The chain's CDR3 is CASSLTGSYGYTF. DNA for the CDR3: TGTGCCAGCAGTCTCACAGGGTCCTATGGCTACACCTTC.

The chain combines TRBV6-5 with TRBJ2-2, with D maybe TRBD2 (6 bases). The V end lost 2 bases, the J end lost 0 bases, and 10 bases lay between the germline ends. The CDR3 length is 16 residues. Germline CDR1 MNHEY, CDR2 SVGAGI. CDR3 sequence (DNA): TGTGCCAGCAGTTACCAAACGGGAGCGAACACCGGGGAGCTGTTTTTT. This codes for CASSYQTGANTGELFF.

This sequence joins TRBV7-2 and TRBJ2-7; 15 bases are shared with TRBD2. This CDR3 contains 18 residues. V lost 5 bases to trimming and J lost 3 bases; unmatched junction nucleotides: 11. The germline V gene has CDR1 SGHTA and CDR2 FQGNSA. The CDR3 region is CASSLRTSGGGENYEQYF. The CDR3, as DNA: TGTGCCAGCAGCCTCCGGACTAGCGGGGGGGGAGAAAACTACGAGCAGTACTTC.